Listed below are T cell receptor beta chains from one sample, sequenced in a study of cytomegalovirus exposure and HLA in healthy donors. Sequencing used immunoSEQ multiplex PCR; TCRdb keeps in-frame clones, though not all of them. The sample lists 75,000 to 100,000 clones, around 73% seen once, with 1.2% in the top ten. The sample comprised PBMCs. These receptors came from a female donor in good health and CMV-seronegative. The CDR3 runs from the conserved cysteine through the conserved F or W. D genes are given only for firm matches. Clone size is shown for a subset of rows, as once, few, many or a class of expanded clone.

CDR3nt,CDR3aa,d_gene,abundance,j_gene,len,v_gene
TGTGCCAGCAGACTAGCCTCCCTCGGCGAGCAGTACTTC,CASRLASLGEQYF,NA,few,TRBJ2-7,13,TRBV13
TGTGCCAGCAGCTTAGGGGAGGCTAGCCTCCTGATCTACGAGCAGTACTTC,CASSLGEASLLIYEQYF,NA,NA,TRBJ2-7,17,TRBV11-3
TGTGCCAGCAGTTACCCGAGCGGGAGCTCCTACAATGAGCAGTTCTTC,CASSYPSGSSYNEQFF,TRBD2,NA,TRBJ2-1,16,TRBV6-6
TGCGCCAGCAGCCCCTGGACAGGGGGGCAAGAGACCCAGTACTTC,CASSPWTGGQETQYF,TRBD1,NA,TRBJ2-5,15,TRBV5-1
TGTGCCAGCACGGGACAGGGGCTGCGGCAACTGTTTTTT,CASTGQGLRQLFF,TRBD1,NA,TRBJ1-4,13,TRBV28
TGCGCCAGCAGTGAAGGGGACAGGGGGCGCCGGACTGAAGCTTTCTTT,CASSEGDRGRRTEAFF,TRBD1,NA,TRBJ1-1,16,TRBV10-2
TGTGCCAGCAGCTTGACCTATTACAATGAGCAGTTCTTC,CASSLTYYNEQFF,NA,NA,TRBJ2-1,13,TRBV5-6
TGTGCCAGCAGGCAGAGTAGCGGGGAACGGCAGCAGTTCTTC,CASRQSSGERQQFF,TRBD2,NA,TRBJ2-1,14,TRBV6-1
TGTGCCAGCAGCTTTGGCAGTTCAAACATTCAGTACTTC,CASSFGSSNIQYF,NA,NA,TRBJ2-4,13,TRBV11-2
TGTGCCAGCCGCCCAGGCCGCCTCGAGACCCAGTACTTC,CASRPGRLETQYF,NA,NA,TRBJ2-5,13,TRBV5-4
TGTGCCAGCAGTCTGGGACAGACTTATGGCTACACCTTC,CASSLGQTYGYTF,TRBD1,NA,TRBJ1-2,13,TRBV28
TGTGCCAGCAGCTCTCGTCCTGAAGCTTTCTTT,CASSSRPEAFF,NA,NA,TRBJ1-1,11,TRBV11-2
TGTGCCAGCTCAGGGGCTCAGAACACTGAAGCTTTCTTT,CASSGAQNTEAFF,NA,NA,TRBJ1-1,13,TRBV18
TGTGCCAGCAGCTTAGGGGGAGGCACTGAAGCTTTCTTT,CASSLGGGTEAFF,NA,NA,TRBJ1-1,13,TRBV7-8
TGTGCCATCAGTGGGCGAACAGAAAATTGGGAAGAGACCCAGTACTTC,CAISGRTENWEETQYF,NA,NA,TRBJ2-5,16,TRBV10-3
TGCAGCGTTAAAGGACTAGCGGGAGATGAGCAGTTCTTC,CSVKGLAGDEQFF,TRBD2,few,TRBJ2-1,13,TRBV29-1
TGTGCCAGTAGTGCCCCGGGACAGGTTAACTACGAGCAGTACTTC,CASSAPGQVNYEQYF,TRBD1,NA,TRBJ2-7,15,TRBV19
TGTGCCAGCCAAGGACAAATGAACACTGAAGCTTTCTTT,CASQGQMNTEAFF,NA,few,TRBJ1-1,13,TRBV2
TGTGCCAGCAGCTTAGGTCCGGGACTAGAGCAGTTCTTC,CASSLGPGLEQFF,TRBD2,NA,TRBJ2-1,13,TRBV7-2
TGTGCCATCATGTCAGGGGAGTCGACTGAAGCTTTCTTT,CAIMSGESTEAFF,NA,few,TRBJ1-1,13,TRBV10-3
TGTGCCTGGAGCAGGGGCGGGTCCTACAATGAGCAGTTCTTC,CAWSRGGSYNEQFF,NA,NA,TRBJ2-1,14,TRBV30
TGTGCCAGCAGTGAACGGGGCAGGGGCTACGAGCAGTACTTC,CASSERGRGYEQYF,NA,NA,TRBJ2-7,14,TRBV2
TGCGCCAGCAGCCAAGGAAGGGGAGGGACCTACGAGCAGTACTTC,CASSQGRGGTYEQYF,TRBD2,NA,TRBJ2-7,15,TRBV4-1
TGTGCCAGTCAAGGGGGACAGGCGGGAAGGCCCCAGCATTTT,CASQGGQAGRPQHF,TRBD1,NA,TRBJ1-5,14,TRBV6-4
TGTGCCAGCAGCCAGGGGGGACTAGCGGGAGTGGGCCCCTACGAGCAGTACTTC,CASSQGGLAGVGPYEQYF,TRBD2,NA,TRBJ2-7,18,TRBV4-2
TGTGCCAGCTCACCGGGACAGGGCGGCGAGCAGTACTTC,CASSPGQGGEQYF,TRBD1,NA,TRBJ2-7,13,TRBV18
TGTGCCTGGAGTGATCGGCGACAGTTTGAAGCTTTCTTT,CAWSDRRQFEAFF,NA,NA,TRBJ1-1,13,TRBV30
TGCGCCAGCAGCCAAGGAAGGGGGCTGAGGGGTAACACTGAAGCTTTCTTT,CASSQGRGLRGNTEAFF,TRBD1,NA,TRBJ1-1,17,TRBV4-1
TGTGCCAGCAGCGCCCCACAGGGGGATAATGAAAAACTGTTTTTT,CASSAPQGDNEKLFF,TRBD1,NA,TRBJ1-4,15,TRBV7-9
TGTGCCAGCAGTTTATCTCCCGATACGCAGTATTTT,CASSLSPDTQYF,NA,NA,TRBJ2-3,12,TRBV28